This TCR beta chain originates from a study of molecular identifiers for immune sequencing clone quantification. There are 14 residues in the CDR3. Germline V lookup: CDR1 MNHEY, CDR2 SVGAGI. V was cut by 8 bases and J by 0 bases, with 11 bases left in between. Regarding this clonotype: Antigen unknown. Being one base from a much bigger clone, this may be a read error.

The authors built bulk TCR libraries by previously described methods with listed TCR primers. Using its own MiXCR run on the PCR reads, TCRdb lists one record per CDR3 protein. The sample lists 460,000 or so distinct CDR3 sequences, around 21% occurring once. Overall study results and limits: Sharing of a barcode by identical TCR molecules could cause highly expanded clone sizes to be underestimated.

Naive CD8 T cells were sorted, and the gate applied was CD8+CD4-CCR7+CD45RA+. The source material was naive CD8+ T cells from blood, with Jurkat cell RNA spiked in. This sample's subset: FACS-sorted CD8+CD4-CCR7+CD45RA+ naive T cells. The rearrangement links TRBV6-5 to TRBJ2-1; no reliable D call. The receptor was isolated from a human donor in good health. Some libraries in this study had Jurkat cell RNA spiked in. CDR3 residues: CASGGPTSYNEQFF. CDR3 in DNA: TGTGCCAGCGGTGGCCCGACCTCCTACAATGAGCAGTTCTTC.